The clone carrying this T cell receptor beta chain occurred a few times. The antigen remains unidentified. The library was made from cDNA and included unique molecular identifiers. TCRdb recomputed calls from the PCR reads with MiXCR, one row per CDR3 protein. The sample has fewer than 850,000 distinct CDR3 sequences; 25% to 30% are singletons. These data are taken from a study of post-analysis software for immune sequencing data. Study-wide results and limits: Patients used about 5 TRBV segments, including TRBV5-6, TRBV5-1 and TRBV20-1, more often than controls.

Trimming took 5 bases from V and 2 from J, leaving 21 bases between them. Germline V lookup: CDR1 SQVTM, CDR2 ANQGSEA. The CDR3 runs to 17 residues. This sequence originates from a girl under 18 with multiple sclerosis. The chain couples TRBV29-1 to TRBJ1-4; weak D call: TRBD1 (5 bases). The specimen was blood. CDR3 in amino acids: CSVSQSGLWSTNEKLFF. The CDR3 coding sequence is TGCAGCGTTTCTCAGTCGGGACTCTGGAGTACTAATGAAAAACTGTTTTTT.